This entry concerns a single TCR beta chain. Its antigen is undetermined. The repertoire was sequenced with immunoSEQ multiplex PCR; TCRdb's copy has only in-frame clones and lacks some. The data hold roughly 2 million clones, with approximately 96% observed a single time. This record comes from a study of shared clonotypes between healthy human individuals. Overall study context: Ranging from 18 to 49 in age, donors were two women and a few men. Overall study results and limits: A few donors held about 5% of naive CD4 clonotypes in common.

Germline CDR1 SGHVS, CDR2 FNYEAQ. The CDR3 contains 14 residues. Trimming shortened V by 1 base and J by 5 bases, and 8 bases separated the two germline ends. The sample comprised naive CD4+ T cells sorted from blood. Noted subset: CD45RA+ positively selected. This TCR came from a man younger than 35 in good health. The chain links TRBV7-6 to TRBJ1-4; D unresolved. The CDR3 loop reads CASSLGRGNEKLFF. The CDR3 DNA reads TGTGCCAGCAGCTTAGGCAGAGGAAATGAAAAACTGTTTTTT. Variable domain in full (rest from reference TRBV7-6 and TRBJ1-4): GAGVSQSPRYKVTKRGQDVALRCDPISGHVSLYWYRQALGQGPEFLTYFNYEAQQDKSGLPNDRFSAERPEGSISTLTIQRTEQRDSAMYRCASSLGRGNEKLFFGSGTQLSVL.